This entry describes one T cell receptor beta chain. How the authors handled the data: Amplification with reference gene primers provided the estimates of nucleated cell counts. Sequenced by immunoSEQ multiplex PCR; TCRdb stores in-frame clones only, minus some. Clone size and the V and J calls come from that table; the DNA yielded D and trimming. The table lists 240,000 or so clones, approximately 87% of them singletons. These data come from a study of blood T cell repertoires in COVID-19. Study-level background: From the United States, Italy and Spain came samples of acute and convalescent COVID-19. The analysed material was cDNA or gDNA that came from T cells, B-cell-depleted T cells, or PBMCs.

The sequenced material came from peripheral blood. The sequence was obtained from a man in his 60s with acute or convalescent COVID-19.

The CDR3 sequence: CASSPREGGNEQFF. For the CDR3, the DNA is TGTGCCAGCTCACCACGGGAGGGAGGGAATGAGCAGTTCTTC. The chain carries TRBV18 and TRBJ2-1; 7 nucleotides match TRBD2. CDR3 length: 14 amino acids. The V and J ends lost 1 base and 7 bases, in that order; junction bases with no gene match: 4. The germline gives CDR1 KGHSH, CDR2 LQKENI.